This TCR beta chain was recorded in a study of T-cell reconstitution after alpha-beta-depleted transplantation in children. Germline assignment: CDR1 MNHEY and CDR2 SMNVEV (reference sequence). The CDR3 extends over 15 amino acids. A library of TCRbeta sequences, prepared with unique molecular identifiers, was generated. Each CDR3 protein is one row after TCRdb ran MiXCR on the PCR reads. In the table there are roughly 790,000 distinct CDR3 sequences, less than 20% of which are singletons. Of note for this clonotype: At one of its ends the junction is not consistent with the germline gene, which may arise from a read error.

The clonotype originates from a male patient younger than 18 who had a stem cell transplant for acute lymphoblastic leukemia, so the T cells may come from the graft donor. The material was PBMCs, mostly from graft donor cells, obtained 360 days after TCRalphabeta/CD19-depleted stem cell transplant. V and J are TRBV27 and TRBJ2-1, with D possibly called TRBD1 or TRBD2 (6 bases each). The CDR3 sequence is CASSRLGGSYNERFF. CDR3 DNA sequence: TGTGCCAGCAGCCGACTGGGGGGCTCCTACAATGAGCGGTTCTTC.